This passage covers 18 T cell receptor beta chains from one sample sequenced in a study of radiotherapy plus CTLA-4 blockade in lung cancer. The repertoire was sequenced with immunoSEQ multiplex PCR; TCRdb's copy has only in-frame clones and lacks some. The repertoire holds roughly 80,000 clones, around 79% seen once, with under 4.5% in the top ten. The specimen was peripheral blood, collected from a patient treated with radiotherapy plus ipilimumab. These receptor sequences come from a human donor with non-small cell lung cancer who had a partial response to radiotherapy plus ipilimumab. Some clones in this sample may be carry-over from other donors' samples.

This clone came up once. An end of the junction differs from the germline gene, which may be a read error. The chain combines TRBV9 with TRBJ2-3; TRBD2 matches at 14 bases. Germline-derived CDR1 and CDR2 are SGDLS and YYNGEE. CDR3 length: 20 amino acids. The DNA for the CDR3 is TGTGCCAGCACCGTAGGCCCACCCTGGACTAGCGGGAGGTTACTAGATACGCAGTATTTT. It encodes CASTVGPPWTSGRLLDTQYF.

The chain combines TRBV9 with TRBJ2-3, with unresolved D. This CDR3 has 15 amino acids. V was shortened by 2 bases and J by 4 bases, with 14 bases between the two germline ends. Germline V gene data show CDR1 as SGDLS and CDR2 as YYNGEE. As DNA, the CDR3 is TGTGCCAGCAGCGTGCGCGCCGGGTATTCAGATACGCAGTATTTT. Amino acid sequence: CASSVRAGYSDTQYF. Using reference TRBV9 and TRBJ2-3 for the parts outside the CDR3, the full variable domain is DSGVTQTPKHLITATGQRVTLRCSPRSGDLSVYWYQQSLDQGLQFLIQYYNGEERAKGNILERFSAQQFPDLHSELNLSSLELGDSALYFCASSVRAGYSDTQYFGPGTRLTVL.

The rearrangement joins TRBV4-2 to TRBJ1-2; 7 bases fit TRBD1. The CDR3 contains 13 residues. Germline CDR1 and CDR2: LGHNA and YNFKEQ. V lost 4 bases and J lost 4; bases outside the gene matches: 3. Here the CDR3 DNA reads TGTGCCAGCAGCCTGGGACAGATCTATGGCTACACCTTC. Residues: CASSLGQIYGYTF.

The CDR3, as DNA: TGTGCCACCAGCGGCGACAGGGGTATTAAGCCCCAGCATTTT. This gives the protein CATSGDRGIKPQHF. The chain employs TRBV15 and TRBJ1-5; 8 bases fit TRBD1. This CDR3 has 14 residues. Losses at the gene ends were 5 bases for V and 8 bases for J; bases not matched to a gene: 8. The V gene's germline CDR1 is LNHNV and CDR2 YYDKDF (reference sequence). Complete variable domain (other parts from reference TRBV15 and TRBJ1-5): DAMVIQNPRYQVTQFGKPVTLSCSQTLNHNVMYWYQQKSSQAPKLLFHYYDKDFNNEADTPDNFQSRRPNTSFCFLDIRSPGLGDTAMYLCATSGDRGIKPQHFGDGTRLSIL.

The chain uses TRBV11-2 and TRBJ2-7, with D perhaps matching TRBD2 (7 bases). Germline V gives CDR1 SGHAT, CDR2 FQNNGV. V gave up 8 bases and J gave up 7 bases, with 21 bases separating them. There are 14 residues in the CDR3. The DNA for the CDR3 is TGTGCCAGCCGCCCAAGGGGGGGTTTGGGTGAGCAGTACTTC. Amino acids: CASRPRGGLGEQYF.

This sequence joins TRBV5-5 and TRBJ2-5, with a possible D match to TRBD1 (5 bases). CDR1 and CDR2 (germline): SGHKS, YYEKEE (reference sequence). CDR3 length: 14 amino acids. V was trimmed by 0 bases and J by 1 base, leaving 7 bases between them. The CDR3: CASSLEDIQETQYF. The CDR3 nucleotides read TGTGCCAGCAGCTTGGAGGACATCCAAGAGACCCAGTACTTC.

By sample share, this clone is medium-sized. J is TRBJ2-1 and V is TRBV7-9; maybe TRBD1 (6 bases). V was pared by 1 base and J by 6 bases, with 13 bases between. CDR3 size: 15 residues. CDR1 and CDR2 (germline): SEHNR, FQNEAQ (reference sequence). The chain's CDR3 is CASSLGGIRGNEQFF. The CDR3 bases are TGTGCCAGCAGCTTAGGGGGAATCAGGGGCAATGAGCAGTTCTTC.

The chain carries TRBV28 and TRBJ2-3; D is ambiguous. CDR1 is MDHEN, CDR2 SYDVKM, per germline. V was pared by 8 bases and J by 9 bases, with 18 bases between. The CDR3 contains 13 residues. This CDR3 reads CASSPPNLGTQYF. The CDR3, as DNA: TGTGCCAGCTCCCCCCCTAACCTAGGCACGCAGTATTTT.

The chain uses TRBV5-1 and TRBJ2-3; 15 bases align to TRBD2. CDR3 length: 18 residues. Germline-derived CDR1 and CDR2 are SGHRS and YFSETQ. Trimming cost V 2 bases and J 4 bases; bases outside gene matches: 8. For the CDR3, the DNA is TGCGCCAGCAGCTTCGGACTAGCGGGGGGGCAAAGGGCAGATACGCAGTATTTT. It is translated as CASSFGLAGGQRADTQYF.

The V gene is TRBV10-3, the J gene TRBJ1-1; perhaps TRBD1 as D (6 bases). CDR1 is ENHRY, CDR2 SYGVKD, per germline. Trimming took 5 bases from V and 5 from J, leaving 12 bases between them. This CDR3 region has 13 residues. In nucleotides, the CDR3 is TGTGCCATCAGTAAACAGGGTGAAACTGAAGCTTTCTTT. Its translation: CAISKQGETEAFF.

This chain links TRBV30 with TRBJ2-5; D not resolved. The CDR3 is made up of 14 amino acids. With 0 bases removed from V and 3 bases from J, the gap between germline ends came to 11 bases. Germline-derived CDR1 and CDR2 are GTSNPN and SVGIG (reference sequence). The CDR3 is CAWSVAAMEETQYF. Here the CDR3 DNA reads TGTGCCTGGAGTGTAGCAGCGATGGAAGAGACCCAGTACTTC.

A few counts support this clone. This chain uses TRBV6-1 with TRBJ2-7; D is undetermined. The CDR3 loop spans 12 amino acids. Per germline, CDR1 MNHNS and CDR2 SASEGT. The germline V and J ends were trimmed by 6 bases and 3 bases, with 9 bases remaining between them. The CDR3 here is CASRYTGYEQYF. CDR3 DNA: TGTGCCAGCAGATATACGGGCTACGAGCAGTACTTC.

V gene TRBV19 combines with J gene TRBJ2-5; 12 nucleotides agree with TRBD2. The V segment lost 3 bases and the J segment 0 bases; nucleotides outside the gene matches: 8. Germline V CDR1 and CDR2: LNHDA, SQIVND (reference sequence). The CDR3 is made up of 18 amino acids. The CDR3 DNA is TGTGCCAGTAGTATTCGTGGGCTAGCGGGAGGGAACCAAGAGACCCAGTACTTC. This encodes CASSIRGLAGGNQETQYF.

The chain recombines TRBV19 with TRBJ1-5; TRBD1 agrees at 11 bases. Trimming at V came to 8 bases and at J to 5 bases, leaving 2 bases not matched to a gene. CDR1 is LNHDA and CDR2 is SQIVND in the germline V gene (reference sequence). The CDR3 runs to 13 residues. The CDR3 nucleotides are TGTGCCAGTGGGACAGGGGGATATCAGCCCCAGCATTTT. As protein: CASGTGGYQPQHF.

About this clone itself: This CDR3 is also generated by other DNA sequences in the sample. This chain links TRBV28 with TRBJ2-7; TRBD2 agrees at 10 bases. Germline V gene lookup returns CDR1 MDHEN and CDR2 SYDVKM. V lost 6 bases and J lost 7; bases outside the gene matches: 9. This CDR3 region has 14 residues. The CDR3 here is CASRSGLAVPEQYF. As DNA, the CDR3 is TGTGCCAGCAGGAGCGGACTAGCGGTTCCTGAGCAGTACTTC.

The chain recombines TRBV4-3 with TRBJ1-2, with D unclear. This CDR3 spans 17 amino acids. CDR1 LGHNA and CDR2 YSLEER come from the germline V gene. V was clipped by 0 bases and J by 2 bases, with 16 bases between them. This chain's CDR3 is CASSQEADAAPNYGYTF. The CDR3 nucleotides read TGCGCCAGCAGCCAAGAAGCGGATGCAGCTCCCAACTATGGCTACACCTTC.

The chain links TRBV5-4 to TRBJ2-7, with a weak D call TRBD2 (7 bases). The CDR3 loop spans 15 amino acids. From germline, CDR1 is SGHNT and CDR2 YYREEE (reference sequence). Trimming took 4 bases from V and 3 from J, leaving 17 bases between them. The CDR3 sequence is CASSLGGGFFYEQYF. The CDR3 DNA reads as TGTGCCAGCAGCCTGGGAGGGGGTTTCTTCTACGAGCAGTACTTC.

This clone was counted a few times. The CDR3 sequence is CASSLGGQGFGKNGYTF. The CDR3 nucleotides are TGCGCCAGCAGCTTGGGCGGACAGGGCTTTGGAAAAAATGGCTACACCTTC. The chain links TRBV5-1 to TRBJ1-2, with TRBD1 matching over 8 bases. CDR3 length: 17 amino acids. V lost 0 bases to trimming and J lost 6 bases; unmatched junction nucleotides: 13. Germline loops: CDR1 SGHRS, CDR2 YFSETQ.